The present T cell receptor beta chain was sequenced within a study of blood T cell repertoires in COVID-19. Study at large: Spain, Italy and the United States supplied samples that represented acute and convalescent COVID-19. T cells, B-cell-depleted T cells, or PBMCs supplied cDNA or gDNA.

Only in-frame clones appear in the TCRdb table, and some are missing; sequencing was by immunoSEQ multiplex PCR. This sample yields 300,000 to 400,000 clones, of which more than 70% are seen a single time; 1.5% to 2% belongs to the top ten. Patients at the Seattle site were enrolled during active infection and followed longitudinally. The CDR3 has 13 amino acids. The V gene lost 5 bases and the J gene lost 7 bases, with 9 bases spanning the gap. The chain joins TRBV12-3 or TRBV12-4 to TRBJ1-6; D remains unclear. This sequence was found in a woman between 25 and 40 years old with COVID-19, enrolled during active disease. Sequencing input: peripheral blood. The CDR3 reads CASSRAGNSPLHF. For the CDR3, the DNA is TGTGCCAGCAGTCGGGCGGGGAATTCACCCCTCCACTTT.